The 12 T cell receptor beta chains below were found in one sample sequenced in a study of blood T cell repertoires in COVID-19. Libraries were prepared by immunoSEQ multiplex PCR; TCRdb keeps only in-frame clonotypes and omits some of them. The data show about 150,000 clones, around nine tenths seen once. Source material: peripheral blood. The receptors stem from a human donor in a cohort sampled during active COVID-19.

The chain combines TRBV7-2 with TRBJ1-2; possible D gene TRBD1, 6 bases. Trimming pared 1 base from V and 0 bases from J, leaving 12 bases between. The CDR3 is 16 amino acids. CDR1 SGHTA and CDR2 FQGNSA come from the germline V gene. This CDR3 reads CASSLEDSITNYGYTF. CDR3 in DNA: TGTGCCAGCAGCTTAGAGGACAGTATAACTAACTATGGCTACACCTTC.

In its sample, this clone was seen once. V is TRBV5-1 and J is TRBJ2-7; a weak D match, TRBD2 (6 bases). The CDR3 loop spans 14 amino acids. The germline V gene has CDR1 SGHRS and CDR2 YFSETQ. Trimming took off 8 bases at V and 0 bases at J, with 15 bases between the two ends. CDR3 region: CASRTDGSSYEQYF. The CDR3 bases are TGCGCCAGTCGAACGGACGGGAGCTCCTACGAGCAGTACTTC.

This clone was detected only a few times. This rearrangement joins TRBV30 to TRBJ1-1; tentative D call: TRBD1 (6 bases). V was cut by 4 bases and J by 7 bases, with 16 bases left in between. Germline CDR1 reads GTSNPN; CDR2 reads SVGIG (reference sequence). The CDR3 is 13 amino acids. The CDR3 bases are TGTGCCTGGAAGTGGACAGCGACCGGTGAAGCTTTCTTT. This codes for CAWKWTATGEAFF.

V gene TRBV6-2 or TRBV6-3 combines with J gene TRBJ2-5; 14 bases agree with TRBD2. The CDR3 loop spans 17 amino acids. Germline V gene lookup returns CDR1 MNHEY and CDR2 SVGEGT. J lost 2 bases, V lost 6 bases, and 8 bases had no gene match. As DNA, the CDR3 is TGTGCCAGCAGCCTTGGACTAGCGGGAGGATGGCAAGAGACCCAGTACTTC. Its translation is CASSLGLAGGWQETQYF.

The gene calls are TRBV6-6 and TRBJ1-2; perhaps TRBD1 as D (5 bases). Trimming cost V 5 bases and J 8 bases, with 15 bases left between them. CDR3 length: 13 amino acids. Looked up from germline, CDR1 is MNHNY and CDR2 is SVGAGI (reference sequence). The CDR3 here is CASSPRGGDGYTF. The CDR3 DNA reads as TGTGCCAGCAGTCCACGGGGGGGGGACGGCTACACCTTC.

This clone has only one observation. V usage is TRBV24-1 and J usage is TRBJ1-1; D is undetermined. CDR1 is KGHDR and CDR2 is SFDVKD in the germline V gene. This CDR3 has 15 residues. The germline V and J ends were trimmed by 4 bases and 3 bases, with 14 bases remaining between them. The CDR3 nucleotides read TGTGCCACCAGTGACAGAGGGATTGGGTACACTGAAGCTTTCTTT. Encoded protein: CATSDRGIGYTEAFF.

V and J are TRBV28 and TRBJ1-6; D possibly corresponds to TRBD1 (5 bases). Deletions cut 3 bases from V and 8 bases from J, with 11 bases between. Germline V gene lookup returns CDR1 MDHEN and CDR2 SYDVKM. The CDR3 runs 14 residues. CDR3 coding DNA: TGTGCCAGCAGTTTGTCAGGGTGGGATTCACCCCTCCACTTT. Its protein product is CASSLSGWDSPLHF.

This clone was detected only a few times. This chain connects TRBV5-6 to TRBJ1-5; perhaps TRBD1 as D (6 bases). The CDR3 is 13 residues long. Germline CDR1 is SGHDT and CDR2 is YYEEEE. The V gene lost 0 bases and the J gene lost 7 bases, with 8 bases spanning the gap. The CDR3 is CASSLDRDQPQHF. The CDR3, as DNA: TGTGCCAGCAGCTTGGACAGGGACCAGCCCCAGCATTTT.

The CDR3 reads CASIIPRGYSGIYTQYF. CDR3 DNA sequence: TGTGCCAGTATCATCCCCAGGGGGTATAGTGGAATATATACGCAGTATTTT. V is TRBV19 and J is TRBJ2-3; 7 bases map to TRBD1. V was clipped by 7 bases and J by 7 bases; unmatched bases: 20. Looked up from germline, CDR1 is LNHDA and CDR2 is SQIVND (reference sequence). This CDR3 contains 17 residues. Full variable domain (remainder filled in from reference TRBV19 and TRBJ2-3): DGGITQSPKYLFRKEGQNVTLSCEQNLNHDAMYWYRQDPGQGLRLIYYSQIVNDFQKGDIAEGYSVSREKKESFPLTVTSAQKNPTAFYLCASIIPRGYSGIYTQYFGPGTRLTVL.

The rearrangement joins TRBV7-2 to TRBJ2-7; D may be TRBD1 (8 bases). Germline loops: CDR1 SGHTA, CDR2 FQGNSA. The length of the CDR3 is 16 residues. V gave up 0 bases and J gave up 4 bases, with 16 bases separating them. CDR3 in DNA: TGTGCCAGCAGCTTAGCGGGGGGGCAGGGGGCATACGAGCAGTACTTC. It codes for CASSLAGGQGAYEQYF.

The chain employs TRBV24-1 and TRBJ2-1, with D possibly being TRBD2 (6 bases). Trimming stripped 1 base from V and 1 base from J, with 10 bases between. The CDR3 is made up of 16 amino acids. Germline CDR1 reads KGHDR; CDR2 reads SFDVKD. CDR3 region: CATSDFMGGSYNEQFF. CDR3 sequence (DNA): TGTGCCACCAGTGATTTTATGGGGGGTTCCTACAATGAGCAGTTCTTC.

J is TRBJ1-5 and V is TRBV28, with 9 bases identical to TRBD1. The CDR3 covers 15 residues. Germline loops: CDR1 MDHEN, CDR2 SYDVKM. The junction had 15 bases not matched to a gene; V was cut back by 2 bases and J by 16 bases. The DNA of the CDR3 is TGTGCCAGCAGTTTAAGGACAGGGGTTCCGAGAGGATTACATTTT. Its translation: CASSLRTGVPRGLHF.